A selection of T cell receptor beta chains follows, all from one sample in a study of T cell responses to AZD1222 COVID-19 vaccine. TCRdb keeps only in-frame clones here, not all; method: immunoSEQ multiplex PCR. The data hold about 86,000 clones, with around nine tenths observed a single time. This specimen was peripheral blood, taken 28 days after the second AZD1222 dose. The receptor set was obtained from an adult who received the AZD1222 COVID-19 vaccine. CDR3s include the opening cysteine and the closing phenylalanine or tryptophan. A D gene is named only where the DNA matches it firmly. Clone size appears in some rows only: once, few, many, or a class for an expanded clone.

CDR3 length: 12; D gene: TRBD1; J gene: TRBJ2-5; clone size: NA; V gene: TRBV29-1; CDR3 protein: CHAVTGEETQYF; CDR3 DNA: TGCCACGCCGTGACAGGGGAAGAGACCCAGTACTTC
CDR3 length: 12; D gene: NA; J gene: TRBJ1-1; clone size: NA; V gene: TRBV7-9; CDR3 protein: CASSLLQLEAFF; CDR3 DNA: TGTGCCAGCAGCTTACTACAGCTTGAAGCTTTCTTT
CDR3 length: 15; D gene: NA; J gene: TRBJ1-4; clone size: NA; V gene: TRBV4-1; CDR3 protein: CASSQDSGFNEKLFF; CDR3 DNA: TGCGCCAGCAGCCAAGATTCGGGGTTTAATGAAAAACTGTTTTTT
CDR3 length: 11; D gene: NA; J gene: TRBJ2-1; clone size: NA; V gene: TRBV7-9; CDR3 protein: CASMLLTEQFF; CDR3 DNA: TGTGCCAGCATGCTTTTAACAGAGCAGTTCTTC
CDR3 length: 15; D gene: TRBD1; J gene: TRBJ1-4; clone size: NA; V gene: TRBV6-6; CDR3 protein: CASSHGGQANEKLFF; CDR3 DNA: TGTGCCAGCAGTCACGGGGGACAGGCTAATGAAAAACTGTTTTTT
CDR3 length: 12; D gene: NA; J gene: TRBJ2-5; clone size: NA; V gene: TRBV19; CDR3 protein: CASSNQGETQYF; CDR3 DNA: TGTGCCAGTAGTAACCAGGGGGAGACCCAGTACTTC
CDR3 length: 19; D gene: NA; J gene: TRBJ1-2; clone size: NA; V gene: TRBV9; CDR3 protein: CASSVGQSGTTDIYYGYTF; CDR3 DNA: TGTGCCAGCAGCGTAGGGCAATCCGGGACAACCGATATTTACTATGGCTACACCTTC
CDR3 length: 15; D gene: TRBD2; J gene: TRBJ2-7; clone size: once; V gene: TRBV29-1; CDR3 protein: CSARTSGPRWDEQYF; CDR3 DNA: TGCAGCGCACGGACTAGCGGGCCCCGTTGGGACGAGCAGTACTTC
CDR3 length: 13; D gene: NA; J gene: TRBJ1-2; clone size: NA; V gene: TRBV19; CDR3 protein: CASSSGNHYGYTF; CDR3 DNA: TGTGCCAGTTCGTCCGGGAACCACTATGGCTACACCTTC
CDR3 length: 14; D gene: NA; J gene: TRBJ1-1; clone size: NA; V gene: TRBV6-5; CDR3 protein: CASSKTGANTEAFF; CDR3 DNA: TGTGCCAGCAGTAAGACAGGAGCGAACACTGAAGCTTTCTTT
CDR3 length: 17; D gene: TRBD2; J gene: TRBJ2-7; clone size: NA; V gene: TRBV7-3; CDR3 protein: CASSSQGGRGGAYEQYF; CDR3 DNA: TGTGCCAGCAGCTCCCAAGGCGGGCGGGGGGGCGCCTACGAGCAGTACTTC
CDR3 length: 12; D gene: NA; J gene: TRBJ1-5; clone size: NA; V gene: TRBV6-5; CDR3 protein: CASYNLNQPQHF; CDR3 DNA: TGTGCCAGCTATAATCTCAATCAGCCCCAGCATTTT
CDR3 length: 12; D gene: NA; J gene: TRBJ2-3; clone size: once; V gene: TRBV28; CDR3 protein: CASSLGTDTQYF; CDR3 DNA: TGTGCCAGCTCTCTAGGCACAGATACGCAGTATTTT
CDR3 length: 18; D gene: NA; J gene: TRBJ2-7; clone size: NA; V gene: TRBV4-1; CDR3 protein: CASSRTATRDRSSYEQYF; CDR3 DNA: TGCGCCAGCAGCCGGACCGCGACTCGGGACCGAAGCTCCTACGAGCAGTACTTC
CDR3 length: 17; D gene: NA; J gene: TRBJ2-5; clone size: NA; V gene: TRBV12-5; CDR3 protein: CASGSYQFATDKETQYF; CDR3 DNA: TGTGCTAGTGGTTCTTATCAGTTTGCGACAGATAAAGAGACCCAGTACTTC
CDR3 length: 13; D gene: NA; J gene: TRBJ2-5; clone size: NA; V gene: TRBV5-1; CDR3 protein: CASSLQARETQYF; CDR3 DNA: TGCGCCAGCAGCTTGCAGGCCCGGGAGACCCAGTACTTC
CDR3 length: 14; D gene: NA; J gene: TRBJ1-4; clone size: NA; V gene: TRBV5-1; CDR3 protein: CASSPTGTDEKLFF; CDR3 DNA: TGCGCCAGCAGTCCCACCGGGACGGATGAAAAACTGTTTTTT
CDR3 length: 12; D gene: NA; J gene: TRBJ1-2; clone size: NA; V gene: TRBV5-1; CDR3 protein: CASSDAGVGYTF; CDR3 DNA: TGCGCCAGCAGCGATGCAGGGGTTGGCTACACCTTC
CDR3 length: 14; D gene: NA; J gene: TRBJ2-7; clone size: NA; V gene: TRBV4-3; CDR3 protein: CASSHGDQSYEQYF; CDR3 DNA: TGCGCCAGCAGCCACGGTGACCAGTCGTACGAGCAGTACTTC
CDR3 length: 15; D gene: NA; J gene: TRBJ2-5; clone size: NA; V gene: TRBV4-2; CDR3 protein: CASSQDPGGRETQYF; CDR3 DNA: TGTGCCAGCAGCCAAGATCCAGGGGGGCGGGAGACCCAGTACTTC
CDR3 length: 16; D gene: NA; J gene: TRBJ1-5; clone size: NA; V gene: TRBV7-9; CDR3 protein: CASSLAGIGVNQPQHF; CDR3 DNA: TGTGCCAGCAGCTTAGCGGGGATCGGTGTGAATCAGCCCCAGCATTTT
CDR3 length: 16; D gene: NA; J gene: TRBJ1-5; clone size: few; V gene: TRBV4-1; CDR3 protein: CASSPHQGGSSQPQHF; CDR3 DNA: TGCGCCAGCAGCCCTCACCAGGGAGGGTCGAGTCAGCCCCAGCATTTT